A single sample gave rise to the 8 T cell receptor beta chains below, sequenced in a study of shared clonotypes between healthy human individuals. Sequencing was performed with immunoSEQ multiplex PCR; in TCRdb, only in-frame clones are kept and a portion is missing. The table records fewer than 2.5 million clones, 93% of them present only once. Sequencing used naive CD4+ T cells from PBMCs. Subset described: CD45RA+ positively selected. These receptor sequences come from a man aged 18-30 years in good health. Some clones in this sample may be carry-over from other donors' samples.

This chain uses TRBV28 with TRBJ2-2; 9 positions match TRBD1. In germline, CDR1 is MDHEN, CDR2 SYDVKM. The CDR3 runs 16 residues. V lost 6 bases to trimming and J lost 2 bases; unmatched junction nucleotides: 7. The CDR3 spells CASRGTGQGNTGELFF. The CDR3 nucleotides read TGTGCCAGCAGGGGAACGGGACAGGGTAACACCGGGGAGCTGTTTTTT.

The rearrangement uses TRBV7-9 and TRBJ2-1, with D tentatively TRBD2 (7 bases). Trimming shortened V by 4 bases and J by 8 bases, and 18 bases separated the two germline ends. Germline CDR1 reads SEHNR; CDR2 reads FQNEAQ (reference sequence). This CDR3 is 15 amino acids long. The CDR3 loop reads CASSSRGGGIDEQFF. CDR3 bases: TGTGCCAGCAGCTCCAGGGGAGGGGGGATCGATGAGCAGTTCTTC.

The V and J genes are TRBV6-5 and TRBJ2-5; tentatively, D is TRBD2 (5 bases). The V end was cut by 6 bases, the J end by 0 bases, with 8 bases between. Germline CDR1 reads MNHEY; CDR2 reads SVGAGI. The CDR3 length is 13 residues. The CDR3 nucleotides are TGTGCCAGCAGCCCCGGGAACCAAGAGACCCAGTACTTC. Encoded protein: CASSPGNQETQYF.

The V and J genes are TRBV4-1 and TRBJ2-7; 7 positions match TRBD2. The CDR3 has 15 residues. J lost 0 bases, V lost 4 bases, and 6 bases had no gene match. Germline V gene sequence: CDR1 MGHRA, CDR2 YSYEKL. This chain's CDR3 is CASSRGEGYSYEQYF. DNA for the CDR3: TGCGCCAGCAGCCGCGGGGAGGGTTACTCCTACGAGCAGTACTTC.

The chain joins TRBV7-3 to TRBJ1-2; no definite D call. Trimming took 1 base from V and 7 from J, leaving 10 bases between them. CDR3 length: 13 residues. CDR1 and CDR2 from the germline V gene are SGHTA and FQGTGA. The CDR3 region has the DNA TGTGCCAGCAGCTTAAATGGTAACGTTGGCTACACCTTC. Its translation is CASSLNGNVGYTF.

Written as DNA, the CDR3 is TGCGCCAGCAGCTTGGAGTGGTCGAACACTGAAGCTTTCTTT. Translating it yields CASSLEWSNTEAFF. The V gene is TRBV5-1, the J gene TRBJ1-1; D gene uncertain. The V gene lost 0 bases and the J gene lost 1 base, with 7 bases spanning the gap. Germline assignment: CDR1 SGHRS and CDR2 YFSETQ. This CDR3 is 14 amino acids long.

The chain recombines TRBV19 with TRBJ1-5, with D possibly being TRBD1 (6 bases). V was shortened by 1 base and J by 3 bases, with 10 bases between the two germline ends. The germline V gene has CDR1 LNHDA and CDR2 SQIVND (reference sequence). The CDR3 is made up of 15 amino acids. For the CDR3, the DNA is TGTGCCAGTAGTATAGGGGGGGGCCACAATCAGCCCCAGCATTTT. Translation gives CASSIGGGHNQPQHF. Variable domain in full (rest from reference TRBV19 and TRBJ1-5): DGGITQSPKYLFRKEGQNVTLSCEQNLNHDAMYWYRQDPGQGLRLIYYSQIVNDFQKGDIAEGYSVSREKKESFPLTVTSAQKNPTAFYLCASSIGGGHNQPQHFGDGTRLSIL.

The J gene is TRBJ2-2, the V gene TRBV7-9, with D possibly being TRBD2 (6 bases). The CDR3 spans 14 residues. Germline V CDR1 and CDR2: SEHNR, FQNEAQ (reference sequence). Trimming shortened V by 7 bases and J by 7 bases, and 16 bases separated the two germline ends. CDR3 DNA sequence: TGTGCCAGCACCATTGGGGGGATTAACGGGGAGCTGTTTTTT. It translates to CASTIGGINGELFF. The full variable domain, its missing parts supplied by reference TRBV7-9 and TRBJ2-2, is DTGVSQNPRHKITKRGQNVTFRCDPISEHNRLYWYRQTLGQGPEFLTYFQNEAQLEKSRLLSDRFSAERPKGSFSTLEIQRTEQGDSAMYLCASTIGGINGELFFGEGSRLTVL.